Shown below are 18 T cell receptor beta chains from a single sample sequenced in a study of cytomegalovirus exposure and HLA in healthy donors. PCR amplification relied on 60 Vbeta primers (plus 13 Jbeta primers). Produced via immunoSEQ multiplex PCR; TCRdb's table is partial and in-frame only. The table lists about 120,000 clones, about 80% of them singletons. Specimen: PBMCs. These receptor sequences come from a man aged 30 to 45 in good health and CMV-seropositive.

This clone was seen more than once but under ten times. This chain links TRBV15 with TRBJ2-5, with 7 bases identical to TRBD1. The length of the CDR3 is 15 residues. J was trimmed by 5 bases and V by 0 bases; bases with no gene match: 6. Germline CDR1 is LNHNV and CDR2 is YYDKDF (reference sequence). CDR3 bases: TGTGCCACCAGCAGAGATCCGACAGGGCTTGAGACCCAGTACTTC. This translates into CATSRDPTGLETQYF.

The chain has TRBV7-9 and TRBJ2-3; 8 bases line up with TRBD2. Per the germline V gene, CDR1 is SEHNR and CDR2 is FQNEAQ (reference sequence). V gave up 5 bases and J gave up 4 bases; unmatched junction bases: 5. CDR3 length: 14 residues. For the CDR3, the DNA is TGTGCCAGCAGCGGAGCGGGAGTCGCAGATACGCAGTATTTT. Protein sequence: CASSGAGVADTQYF.

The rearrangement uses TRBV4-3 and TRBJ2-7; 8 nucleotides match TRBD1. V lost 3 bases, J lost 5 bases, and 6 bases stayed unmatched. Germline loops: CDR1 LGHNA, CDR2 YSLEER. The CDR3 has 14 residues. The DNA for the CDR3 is TGCGCCAGCAGCCATCAGGGGGCATTCGACGAGCAGTACTTC. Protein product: CASSHQGAFDEQYF.

In DNA, the CDR3 is TGTGCCACCAGCGTTAGCGGGAGCACAGATACGCAGTATTTT. Translated, it gives CATSVSGSTDTQYF. The chain has TRBV15 and TRBJ2-3; 7 positions match TRBD2. There are 14 residues in the CDR3. Germline CDR1 and CDR2: LNHNV and YYDKDF (reference sequence). The V gene end was trimmed by 5 bases and the J gene end by 0 bases; junction bases not matched to a gene: 2.

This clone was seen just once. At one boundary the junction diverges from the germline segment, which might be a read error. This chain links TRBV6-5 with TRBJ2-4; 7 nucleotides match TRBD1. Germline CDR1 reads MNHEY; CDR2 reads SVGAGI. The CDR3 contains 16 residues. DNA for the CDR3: TGTGCCAGCAGTTACTCGAGAAAGGGGGCCGAAAACAGTCAGTACTTC. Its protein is CASSYSRKGAENSQYF.

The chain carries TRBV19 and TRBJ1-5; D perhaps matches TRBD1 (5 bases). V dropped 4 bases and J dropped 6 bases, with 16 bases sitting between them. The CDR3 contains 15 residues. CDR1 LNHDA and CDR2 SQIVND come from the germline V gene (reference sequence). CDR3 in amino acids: CASSNLGREGQPQHF. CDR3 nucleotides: TGTGCCAGTAGTAATTTGGGCAGGGAAGGTCAGCCCCAGCATTTT.

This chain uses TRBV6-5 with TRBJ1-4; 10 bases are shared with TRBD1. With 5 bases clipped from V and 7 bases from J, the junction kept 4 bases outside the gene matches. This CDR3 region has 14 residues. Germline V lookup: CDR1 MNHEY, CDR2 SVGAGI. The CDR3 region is CASSPTGGREKLFF. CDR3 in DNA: TGTGCCAGCAGTCCGACAGGGGGCCGTGAAAAACTGTTTTTT.

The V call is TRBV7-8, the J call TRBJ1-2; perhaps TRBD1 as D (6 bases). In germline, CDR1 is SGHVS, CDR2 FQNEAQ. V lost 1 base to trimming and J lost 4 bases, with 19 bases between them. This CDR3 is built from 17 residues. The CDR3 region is CASSLVGTRALLYGYTF. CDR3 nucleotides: TGTGCCAGCAGCTTAGTTGGGACAAGGGCCCTACTCTATGGCTACACCTTC.

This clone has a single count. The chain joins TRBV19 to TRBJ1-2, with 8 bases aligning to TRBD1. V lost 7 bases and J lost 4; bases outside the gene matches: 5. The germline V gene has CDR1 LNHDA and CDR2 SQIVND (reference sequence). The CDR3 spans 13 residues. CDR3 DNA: TGTGCCAGTACCAGGACAGGGCCCTATGGCTACACCTTC. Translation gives CASTRTGPYGYTF. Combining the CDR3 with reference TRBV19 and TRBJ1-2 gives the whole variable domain DGGITQSPKYLFRKEGQNVTLSCEQNLNHDAMYWYRQDPGQGLRLIYYSQIVNDFQKGDIAEGYSVSREKKESFPLTVTSAQKNPTAFYLCASTRTGPYGYTFGSGTRLTVV.

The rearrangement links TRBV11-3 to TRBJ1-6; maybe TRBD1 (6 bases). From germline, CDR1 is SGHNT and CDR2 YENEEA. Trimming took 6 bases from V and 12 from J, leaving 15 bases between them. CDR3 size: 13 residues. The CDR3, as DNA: TGTGCCAGCAGTAGGTCGACAGGAGAACCCCTCCACTTT. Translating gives CASSRSTGEPLHF.

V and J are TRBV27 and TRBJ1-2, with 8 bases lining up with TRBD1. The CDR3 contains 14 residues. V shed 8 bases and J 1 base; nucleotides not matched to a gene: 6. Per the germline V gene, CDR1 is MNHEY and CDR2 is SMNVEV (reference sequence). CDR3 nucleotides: TGTGCCAGCGGGTGGACAGGGAGTAACTATGGCTACACCTTC. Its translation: CASGWTGSNYGYTF.

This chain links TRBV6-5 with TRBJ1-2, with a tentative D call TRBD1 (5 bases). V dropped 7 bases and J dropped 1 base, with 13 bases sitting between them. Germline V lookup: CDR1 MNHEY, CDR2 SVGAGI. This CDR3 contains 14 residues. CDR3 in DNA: TGTGCCAGCAACCGACAGAATCTTAACTATGGCTACACCTTC. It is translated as CASNRQNLNYGYTF.

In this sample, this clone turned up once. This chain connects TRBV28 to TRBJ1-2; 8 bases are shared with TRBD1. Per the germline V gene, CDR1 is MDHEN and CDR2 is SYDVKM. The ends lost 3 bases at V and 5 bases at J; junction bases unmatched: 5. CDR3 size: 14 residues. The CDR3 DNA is TGTGCCAGCAGTTTCCGCCGGGACAGGTATGGCTACACCTTC. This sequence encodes CASSFRRDRYGYTF.

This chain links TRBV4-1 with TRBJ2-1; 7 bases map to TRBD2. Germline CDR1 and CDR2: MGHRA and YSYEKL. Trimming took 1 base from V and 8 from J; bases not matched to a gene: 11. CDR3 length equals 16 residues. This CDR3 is CASSQGRRTSVDEQFF. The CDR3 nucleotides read TGCGCCAGCAGCCAAGGAAGGAGGACTAGTGTCGATGAGCAGTTCTTC.

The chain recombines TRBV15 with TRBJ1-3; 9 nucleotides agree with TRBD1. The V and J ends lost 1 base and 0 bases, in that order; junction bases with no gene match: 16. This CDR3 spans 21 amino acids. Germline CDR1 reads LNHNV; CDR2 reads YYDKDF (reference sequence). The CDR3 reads CATSRVGARTGARGSGNTIYF. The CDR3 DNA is TGTGCCACCAGCAGAGTGGGGGCAAGGACAGGGGCCCGAGGCTCTGGAAACACCATATATTTT.

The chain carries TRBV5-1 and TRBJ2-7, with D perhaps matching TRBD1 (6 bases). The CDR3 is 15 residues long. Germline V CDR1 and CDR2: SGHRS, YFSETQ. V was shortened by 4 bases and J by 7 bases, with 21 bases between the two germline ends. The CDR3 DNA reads TGCGCCAGCAGCGAAAGGACCGGGACAACTGGTGAGCAGTACTTC. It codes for CASSERTGTTGEQYF.

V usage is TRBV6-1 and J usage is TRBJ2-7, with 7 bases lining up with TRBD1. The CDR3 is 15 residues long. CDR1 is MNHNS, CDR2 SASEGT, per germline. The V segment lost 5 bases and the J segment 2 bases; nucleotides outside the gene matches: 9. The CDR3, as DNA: TGTGCCAGCAGTCCCCGGGACAGTACTACCTACGAGCAGTACTTC. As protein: CASSPRDSTTYEQYF.

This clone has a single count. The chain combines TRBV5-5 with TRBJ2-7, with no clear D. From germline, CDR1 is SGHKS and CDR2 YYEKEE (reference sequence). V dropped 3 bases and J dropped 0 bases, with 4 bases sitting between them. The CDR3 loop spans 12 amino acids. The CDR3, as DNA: TGTGCCAGCAGCTCGGTCTCCTACGAGCAGTACTTC. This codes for CASSSVSYEQYF. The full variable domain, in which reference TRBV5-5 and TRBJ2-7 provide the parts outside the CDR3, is DAGVTQSPTHLIKTRGQQVTLRCSPISGHKSVSWYQQVLGQGPQFIFQYYEKEERGRGNFPDRFSARQFPNYSSELNVNALLLGDSALYLCASSSVSYEQYFGPGTRLTVT.